Given below is one TCR beta chain in context. Its matching antigen is unknown. These data are taken from a study of T cell clonality in common variable immunodeficiency. Points from the study as a whole: Repertoire-complication correlations in CVID were limited by patient heterogeneity. Reportedly, TCR beta sequences from common variable immunodeficiency showed fewer deletions and N-nucleotide insertions.

Libraries were prepared by immunoSEQ multiplex PCR; TCRdb keeps only in-frame clonotypes and omits some of them. This sample has 30,000 to 40,000 clones and no singletons, with roughly 6.7% in the ten largest. The sequence was obtained from a human donor with common variable immunodeficiency. Sequencing was performed on peripheral blood mononuclear cells.

The CDR3 region is CSARQSGKTQYF. The CDR3 bases that were read are TGCAGTGCTAGGCAATCAGGGAAGACC. The V call is TRBV20-1, the J call TRBJ2-5, with a possible D match to TRBD1 (5 bases). The CDR3 end is not reached by the read, which stops 3 residues before it; the germline J gene fills it in. From germline, CDR1 is DFQATT and CDR2 SNEGSKA (reference sequence). Trimming left V 3 bases short and J 6 bases short, with 11 bases between. The CDR3 is 12 amino acids.